These 25 T cell receptor beta chains originate from one sample sequenced in a study of blood T cell repertoires in COVID-19. Sequenced by immunoSEQ multiplex PCR; TCRdb stores in-frame clones only, minus some. Among 150,000 to 200,000 clones listed, roughly 88% were seen once. The sample consisted of peripheral blood. These receptors came from a man between 60 and 70 years old with acute or convalescent COVID-19.

The gene calls are TRBV18 and TRBJ1-5; 10 nucleotides align to TRBD1. The CDR3 spans 17 residues. The V and J ends lost 4 bases and 2 bases, in that order; junction bases with no gene match: 8. The germline gives CDR1 KGHSH, CDR2 LQKENI. The CDR3 sequence: CASSHVGTGVGNQPQHF. The CDR3 nucleotides are TGTGCCAGCTCACATGTTGGGACAGGGGTTGGCAATCAGCCCCAGCATTTT.

This clone was detected only a few times. The chain recombines TRBV4-2 with TRBJ2-5; D is perhaps TRBD2 (5 bases). CDR1 and CDR2 from the germline V gene are LGHNA and YNFKEQ. V gave up 0 bases and J gave up 1 base, with 12 bases separating them. This CDR3 is built from 16 residues. The CDR3 reads CASSQEEAEPQETQYF. The DNA for the CDR3 is TGTGCCAGCAGCCAAGAAGAAGCGGAGCCCCAAGAGACCCAGTACTTC.

The rearrangement links TRBV7-6 to TRBJ1-1; D is perhaps TRBD1 (6 bases). Trimming cost V 4 bases and J 3 bases, with 18 bases left between them. The CDR3 spans 16 residues. CDR1 and CDR2 (germline): SGHVS, FNYEAQ. CDR3 DNA: TGTGCCAGCAGCTCCCCTTTTCGGGGGGCGGACACTGAAGCTTTCTTT. Amino acids: CASSSPFRGADTEAFF.

The CDR3 sequence is CASSPDSVAKNIQYF. CDR3 in DNA: TGCGCCAGCAGCCCGGACTCTGTAGCCAAAAACATTCAGTACTTC. The J gene is TRBJ2-4, the V gene TRBV5-1, with TRBD2 as a possible D gene (5 bases). Germline CDR1 SGHRS, CDR2 YFSETQ. Trimming removed 4 bases at V and 0 bases at J, with 11 bases between. CDR3 length equals 15 residues.

The chain combines TRBV27 with TRBJ2-7; 9 bases match TRBD2. V was clipped by 5 bases and J by 5 bases; unmatched bases: 16. The germline V gene has CDR1 MNHEY and CDR2 SMNVEV (reference sequence). The CDR3 covers 17 residues. CDR3 DNA sequence: TGTGCCAGCAGTCCCGGGAAGTCTGGCGGGAGGGCCCACGAGCAGTACTTC. Translated: CASSPGKSGGRAHEQYF.

V and J are TRBV5-1 and TRBJ2-1, with TRBD1 identical over 9 bases. The ends lost 4 bases at V and 2 bases at J; junction bases unmatched: 7. There are 16 residues in the CDR3. Germline V gene sequence: CDR1 SGHRS, CDR2 YFSETQ. The CDR3 sequence is CASSPWTGATYNEQFF. The CDR3 DNA reads TGCGCCAGCAGCCCCTGGACAGGGGCGACCTACAATGAGCAGTTCTTC. Together with reference TRBV5-1 and TRBJ2-1, the CDR3 gives the full variable domain: KAGVTQTPRYLIKTRGQQVTLSCSPISGHRSVSWYQQTPGQGLQFLFEYFSETQRNKGNFPGRFSGRQFSNSRSEMNVSTLELGDSALYLCASSPWTGATYNEQFFGPGTRLTVL.

This clone was found a few times. This chain uses TRBV27 with TRBJ2-1; D gene unclear. Between the trimmed V and J ends, which lost 9 bases and 8 bases, there was a span of 5 bases. CDR3 size: 9 residues. The germline V gene has CDR1 MNHEY and CDR2 SMNVEV (reference sequence). CDR3 protein: CASGHEQFF. In DNA, the CDR3 is TGTGCCAGTGGGCATGAGCAGTTCTTC.

This clone appeared a single time. The rearrangement uses TRBV9 and TRBJ2-2; 12 bases line up with TRBD2. Trimming removed 6 bases from V and 9 bases from J; junction bases left unmatched: 6. CDR1 and CDR2 (germline): SGDLS, YYNGEE. The CDR3 spans 14 residues. The CDR3 DNA reads TGTGCCAGCACCCCGGGACTAGCGGGCAGGGAGCTGTTTTTT. Its translation is CASTPGLAGRELFF.

This rearrangement joins TRBV19 to TRBJ2-7, with 10 bases identical to TRBD1. The germline V gene encodes CDR1 LNHDA and CDR2 SQIVND (reference sequence). The junction had 14 bases not matched to a gene; V was cut back by 5 bases and J by 1 base. The CDR3 runs 18 residues. CDR3 sequence (DNA): TGTGCCAGTAGTTCCCGGGAAACCCGGGACAGGGGTTCCTACGAGCAGTACTTC. Translation: CASSSRETRDRGSYEQYF.

V usage is TRBV4-1 and J usage is TRBJ2-2; D is possibly TRBD1 (6 bases). CDR1 MGHRA and CDR2 YSYEKL come from the germline V gene. V shed 4 bases and J shed 3 bases, with 15 bases lying between them. The CDR3 loop spans 16 amino acids. In DNA, the CDR3 is TGCGCCAGCAGCCCCCAGACAGGAAAAGACACCGGGGAGCTGTTTTTT. Its protein is CASSPQTGKDTGELFF.

The CDR3 loop reads CASSLGQGAQSPLHF. In DNA, the CDR3 is TGTGCCAGCTCGCTTGGACAGGGGGCGCAGTCACCCCTCCACTTT. This chain uses TRBV18 with TRBJ1-6, with 11 positions matching TRBD1. The CDR3 is 15 amino acids. Germline V gene sequence: CDR1 KGHSH, CDR2 LQKENI. Losses at the gene ends were 6 bases for V and 10 bases for J; bases not matched to a gene: 8.

V and J are TRBV19 and TRBJ2-1, with D possibly being TRBD2 (6 bases). V was pared by 1 base and J by 4 bases, with 11 bases between. The CDR3 has 15 amino acids. Germline assignment: CDR1 LNHDA and CDR2 SQIVND (reference sequence). CDR3 DNA sequence: TGTGCCAGTAGTATAGGGGTAGGGACTTACAATGAGCAGTTCTTC. Translating gives CASSIGVGTYNEQFF.

V is TRBV6-6 and J is TRBJ2-2; 7 bases agree with TRBD2. This CDR3 comprises 16 residues. Germline values: CDR1 MNHNY, CDR2 SVGAGI (reference sequence). V shed 8 bases, J shed 1 base, and the junction held 10 bases outside the gene matches. The CDR3 sequence: CASQNGRGMNTGELFF. The CDR3 DNA reads TGTGCCAGCCAAAACGGGCGGGGGATGAACACCGGGGAGCTGTTTTTT.

The rearrangement links TRBV28 to TRBJ1-4; D is perhaps TRBD1 (6 bases). Between the trimmed V and J ends, which lost 2 bases and 7 bases, there was a span of 17 bases. The CDR3 sequence is 16 residues long. Germline CDR1 is MDHEN and CDR2 is SYDVKM. The CDR3 DNA reads as TGTGCCAGCAGTTTAATCGGGGGCATAGCGGGTGAAAAACTGTTTTTT. It yields the protein CASSLIGGIAGEKLFF. The variable domain in full, with the rest retrieved from reference TRBV28 and TRBJ1-4, is DVKVTQSSRYLVKRTGEKVFLECVQDMDHENMFWYRQDPGLGLRLIYFSYDVKMKEKGDIPEGYSVSREKKERFSLILESASTNQTSMYLCASSLIGGIAGEKLFFGSGTQLSVL.

The chain joins TRBV5-1 to TRBJ1-2; 10 bases map to TRBD1. Trimming at V came to 3 bases and at J to 4 bases, leaving 0 bases not matched to a gene. The germline V gene has CDR1 SGHRS and CDR2 YFSETQ. CDR3 length equals 13 residues. CDR3 DNA: TGCGCCAGCAGCTGGGACAGGGGCTATGGCTACACCTTC. The encoded protein is CASSWDRGYGYTF.

The chain links TRBV28 to TRBJ1-4, with TRBD1 identical over 8 bases. The CDR3 is 13 residues long. Germline values: CDR1 MDHEN, CDR2 SYDVKM. With V trimmed by 6 bases and J by 7 bases, 4 bases remained unmatched. The CDR3 DNA is TGTGCCAGCAGCGCACAGGGGGTTGAAAAACTGTTTTTT. Encoded protein: CASSAQGVEKLFF.

The chain combines TRBV19 with TRBJ1-2, with unresolved D. Trimming removed 6 bases at V and 8 bases at J, with 22 bases between. The length of the CDR3 is 15 residues. In germline, CDR1 is LNHDA, CDR2 SQIVND (reference sequence). The CDR3 loop reads CASRRLETSTEGYTF. CDR3 in DNA: TGTGCCAGTAGGCGACTCGAAACTTCCACGGAGGGCTACACCTTC. Complete variable domain (other parts from reference TRBV19 and TRBJ1-2): DGGITQSPKYLFRKEGQNVTLSCEQNLNHDAMYWYRQDPGQGLRLIYYSQIVNDFQKGDIAEGYSVSREKKESFPLTVTSAQKNPTAFYLCASRRLETSTEGYTFGSGTRLTVV.

The chain combines TRBV3-1 (or the pseudogene TRBV3-2) with TRBJ2-2; D is possibly TRBD1 (5 bases). Trimming removed 10 bases at V and 1 base at J, with 10 bases between. Per the germline V gene, CDR1 is LGHDT and CDR2 is YNNKEL (reference sequence). The CDR3 covers 13 residues. CDR3 loop: CAIKDKNTGELFF. The CDR3 DNA follows: TGTGCCATCAAGGACAAGAACACCGGGGAGCTGTTTTTT.

The V and J genes are TRBV13 and TRBJ2-1, with D hard to call. This CDR3 contains 16 residues. CDR1 PRHDT and CDR2 FYEKMQ come from the germline V gene (reference sequence). The V and J ends lost 0 bases and 7 bases respectively, with 16 bases between them. CDR3: CASSLGITEPRNEQFF. As DNA, the CDR3 is TGTGCCAGCAGCTTAGGCATAACGGAGCCTCGGAATGAGCAGTTCTTC. The variable domain in full, with the rest retrieved from reference TRBV13 and TRBJ2-1, is AAGVIQSPRHLIKEKRETATLKCYPIPRHDTVYWYQQGPGQDPQFLISFYEKMQSDKGSIPDRFSAQQFSDYHSELNMSSLELGDSALYFCASSLGITEPRNEQFFGPGTRLTVL.

This clone appeared once. This chain uses TRBV11-3 with TRBJ2-5; possible D gene TRBD2, 6 bases. CDR1 SGHNT and CDR2 YENEEA come from the germline V gene. The V end was cut by 1 base, the J end by 4 bases, with 7 bases between. This CDR3 has 13 residues. Here the CDR3 reads CASSLAGRETQYF. DNA of the CDR3: TGTGCCAGCAGCTTAGCCGGGAGAGAGACCCAGTACTTC.

The genes are TRBV13 and TRBJ2-1; TRBD2 matches at 8 bases. J was trimmed by 5 bases and V by 5 bases; bases with no gene match: 14. Germline lookup yields CDR1 PRHDT and CDR2 FYEKMQ (reference sequence). CDR3 length: 17 amino acids. CDR3 DNA sequence: TGTGCCAGCAGCCCAAGCTCCTGGACTAGCCTAAACAATGAGCAGTTCTTC. Translating gives CASSPSSWTSLNNEQFF.

This clone has just a few counts. The chain employs TRBV19 and TRBJ2-7; 9 bases map to TRBD2. Germline V gives CDR1 LNHDA, CDR2 SQIVND (reference sequence). The V gene end was trimmed by 1 base and the J gene end by 4 bases; junction bases not matched to a gene: 2. The CDR3 covers 14 residues. The CDR3 DNA reads TGTGCCAGTAGTATAGGTAGCGGGGGTTACGAGCAGTACTTC. It is translated as CASSIGSGGYEQYF. Looking up the rest from reference TRBV19 and TRBJ2-7 gives the full variable domain: DGGITQSPKYLFRKEGQNVTLSCEQNLNHDAMYWYRQDPGQGLRLIYYSQIVNDFQKGDIAEGYSVSREKKESFPLTVTSAQKNPTAFYLCASSIGSGGYEQYFGPGTRLTVT.

The rearrangement links TRBV5-4 to TRBJ1-1; tentative D call: TRBD1 (5 bases). Germline CDR1 reads SGHNT; CDR2 reads YYREEE (reference sequence). The CDR3 has 15 residues. V was pared by 4 bases and J by 7 bases, with 20 bases between. CDR3 protein: CASSPPMRGANEAFF. Written as DNA, the CDR3 is TGTGCCAGCAGCCCCCCCATGCGGGGCGCAAATGAAGCTTTCTTT.

The V and J genes are TRBV27 and TRBJ2-1; 8 bases line up with TRBD2. The V gene end was trimmed by 5 bases and the J gene end by 4 bases; junction bases not matched to a gene: 10. Germline assignment: CDR1 MNHEY and CDR2 SMNVEV (reference sequence). The CDR3 spans 16 residues. The CDR3 here is CASSGLAGAPYNEQFF. CDR3 nucleotides: TGTGCCAGCAGTGGACTAGCTGGGGCCCCTTACAATGAGCAGTTCTTC.

As for this clone: One end of the junction does not line up with germline, which may come from a read error. The gene calls are TRBV7-7 and TRBJ2-3; 15 nucleotides match TRBD2. The CDR3 has 15 amino acids. CDR1 and CDR2 (germline): SSHAT, FNYEAQ (reference sequence). In DNA form, the CDR3 reads TGTGCTAGCAGCCCGGGGACTAGCGGGAGGGATACGCAGTATTTT. As protein: CASSPGTSGRDTQYF.